The 2 T cell receptor beta chains presented below share a single source sample, sequenced in a study of blood T cell repertoires in COVID-19. The table came from immunoSEQ multiplex PCR; TCRdb's copy has only in-frame clones and leaves some out. Among roughly 51,000 clones, about nine tenths were seen once, and the ten largest hold about 7.3%. The sequenced material came from peripheral blood. The receptors come from a woman in her fifties or sixties with active or convalescent COVID-19.

This clone appeared once. This rearrangement joins TRBV5-1 to TRBJ1-5, with D possibly being TRBD1 (5 bases). The CDR3 runs 13 residues. V was pared by 4 bases and J by 5 bases, with 10 bases between. CDR1 is SGHRS and CDR2 is YFSETQ in the germline V gene. CDR3 sequence: CASSAGGDQPQHF. Written as DNA, the CDR3 is TGCGCCAGCAGCGCGGGAGGGGATCAGCCCCAGCATTTT. Variable domain in full (rest from reference TRBV5-1 and TRBJ1-5): KAGVTQTPRYLIKTRGQQVTLSCSPISGHRSVSWYQQTPGQGLQFLFEYFSETQRNKGNFPGRFSGRQFSNSRSEMNVSTLELGDSALYLCASSAGGDQPQHFGDGTRLSIL.

J is TRBJ1-2 and V is TRBV19; 7 nucleotides align to TRBD1. The V segment lost 6 bases and the J segment 1 base; nucleotides outside the gene matches: 5. CDR1 LNHDA and CDR2 SQIVND come from the germline V gene (reference sequence). The CDR3 is 14 amino acids. The CDR3 sequence is CASRRTGFNYGYTF. CDR3 coding DNA: TGTGCCAGTAGGCGGACAGGTTTTAACTATGGCTACACCTTC.